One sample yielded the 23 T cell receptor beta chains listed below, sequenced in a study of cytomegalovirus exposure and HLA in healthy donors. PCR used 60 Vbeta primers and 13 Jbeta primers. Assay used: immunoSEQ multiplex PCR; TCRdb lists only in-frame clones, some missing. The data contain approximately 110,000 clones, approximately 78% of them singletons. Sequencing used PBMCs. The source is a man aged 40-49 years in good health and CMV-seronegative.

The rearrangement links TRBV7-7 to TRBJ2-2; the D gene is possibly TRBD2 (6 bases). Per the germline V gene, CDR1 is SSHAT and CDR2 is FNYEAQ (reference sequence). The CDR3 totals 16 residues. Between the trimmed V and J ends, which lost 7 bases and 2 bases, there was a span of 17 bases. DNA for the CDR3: TGTGCCAGCACCCCTTACGAGGACTACAACACCGGGGAGCTGTTTTTT. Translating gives CASTPYEDYNTGELFF.

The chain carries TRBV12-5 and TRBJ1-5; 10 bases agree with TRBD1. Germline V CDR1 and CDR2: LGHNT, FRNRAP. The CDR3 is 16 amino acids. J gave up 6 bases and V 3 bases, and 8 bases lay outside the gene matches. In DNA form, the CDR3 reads TGTGCTAGTGGTTTCTCGGGACAGGGGACACGTCAGCCCCAGCATTTT. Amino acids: CASGFSGQGTRQPQHF.

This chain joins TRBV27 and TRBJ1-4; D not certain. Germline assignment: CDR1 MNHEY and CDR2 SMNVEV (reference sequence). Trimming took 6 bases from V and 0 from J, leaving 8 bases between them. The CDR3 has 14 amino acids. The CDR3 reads CASSVSATNEKLFF. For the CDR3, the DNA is TGTGCCAGCAGCGTGTCTGCAACTAATGAAAAACTGTTTTTT.

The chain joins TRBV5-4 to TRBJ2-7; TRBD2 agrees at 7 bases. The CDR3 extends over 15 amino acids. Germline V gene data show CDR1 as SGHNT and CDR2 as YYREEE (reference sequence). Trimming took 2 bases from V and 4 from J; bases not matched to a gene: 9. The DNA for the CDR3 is TGTGCCAGCAGCTTTAGCTCCACGGGGGGTTACGAGCAGTACTTC. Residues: CASSFSSTGGYEQYF.

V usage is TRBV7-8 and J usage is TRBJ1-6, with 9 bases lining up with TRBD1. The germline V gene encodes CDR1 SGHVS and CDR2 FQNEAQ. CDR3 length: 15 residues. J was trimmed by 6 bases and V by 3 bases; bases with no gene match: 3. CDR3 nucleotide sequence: TGTGCCAGCAGCTTTGGACAGGGGAGTAATTCACCCCTCCACTTT. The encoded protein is CASSFGQGSNSPLHF.

The CDR3, as DNA: TGTGCCAGCAGCTTAGGTGGGGCCTCAACTGAAGCTTTCTTT. Translation gives CASSLGGASTEAFF. The rearrangement joins TRBV7-9 to TRBJ1-1; a weak D match, TRBD1 (5 bases). The CDR3 is 14 residues long. Trimming shortened V by 1 base and J by 5 bases, and 11 bases separated the two germline ends. Germline V gene lookup returns CDR1 SEHNR and CDR2 FQNEAQ (reference sequence).

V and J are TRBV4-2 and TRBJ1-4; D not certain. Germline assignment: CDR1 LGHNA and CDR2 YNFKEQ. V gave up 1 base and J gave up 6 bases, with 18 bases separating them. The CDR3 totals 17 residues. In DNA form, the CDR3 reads TGTGCCAGCAGCCAAGGATTCCCCGGAGAGGTGGATGAAAAACTGTTTTTT. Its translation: CASSQGFPGEVDEKLFF.

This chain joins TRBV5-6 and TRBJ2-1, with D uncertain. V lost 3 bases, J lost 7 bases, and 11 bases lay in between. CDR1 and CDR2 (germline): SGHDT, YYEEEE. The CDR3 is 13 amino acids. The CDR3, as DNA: TGTGCCAGCAGCTACGTCCAGAGGAATGAGCAGTTCTTC. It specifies CASSYVQRNEQFF.

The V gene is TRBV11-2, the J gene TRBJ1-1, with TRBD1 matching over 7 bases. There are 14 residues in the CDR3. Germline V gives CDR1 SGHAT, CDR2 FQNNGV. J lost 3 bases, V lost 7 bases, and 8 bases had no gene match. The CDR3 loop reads CASTLTGLDTEAFF. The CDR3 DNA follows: TGTGCCAGCACCTTGACAGGGCTTGACACTGAAGCTTTCTTT.

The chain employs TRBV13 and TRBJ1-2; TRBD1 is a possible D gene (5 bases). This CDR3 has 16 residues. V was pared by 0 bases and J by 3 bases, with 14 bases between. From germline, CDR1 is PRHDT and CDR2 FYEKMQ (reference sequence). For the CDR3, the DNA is TGTGCCAGCAGCTTAGGGGGGGGACTCCCCGACTATGGCTACACCTTC. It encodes CASSLGGGLPDYGYTF. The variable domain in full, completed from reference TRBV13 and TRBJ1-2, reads AAGVIQSPRHLIKEKRETATLKCYPIPRHDTVYWYQQGPGQDPQFLISFYEKMQSDKGSIPDRFSAQQFSDYHSELNMSSLELGDSALYFCASSLGGGLPDYGYTFGSGTRLTVV.

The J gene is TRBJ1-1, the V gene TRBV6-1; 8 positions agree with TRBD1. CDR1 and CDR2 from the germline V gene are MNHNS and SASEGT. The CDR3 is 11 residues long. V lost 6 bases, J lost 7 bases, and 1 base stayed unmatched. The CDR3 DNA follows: TGTGCCAGCAGGACAGGGGTTGAAGCTTTCTTT. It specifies CASRTGVEAFF.

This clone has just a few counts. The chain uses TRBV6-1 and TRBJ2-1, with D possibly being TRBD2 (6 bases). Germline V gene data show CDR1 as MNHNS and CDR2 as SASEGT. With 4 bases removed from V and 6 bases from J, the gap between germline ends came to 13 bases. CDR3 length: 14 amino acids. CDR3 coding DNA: TGTGCCAGCAGTGTCCGCTGGGGAGGCAATGAGCAGTTCTTC. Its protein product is CASSVRWGGNEQFF.

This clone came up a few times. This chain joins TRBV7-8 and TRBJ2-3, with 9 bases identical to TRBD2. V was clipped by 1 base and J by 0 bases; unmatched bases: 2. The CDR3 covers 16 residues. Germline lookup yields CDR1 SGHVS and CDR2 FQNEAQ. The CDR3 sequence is CASSLGSGSSTDTQYF. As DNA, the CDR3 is TGTGCCAGCAGCTTAGGTAGCGGGAGTAGCACAGATACGCAGTATTTT.

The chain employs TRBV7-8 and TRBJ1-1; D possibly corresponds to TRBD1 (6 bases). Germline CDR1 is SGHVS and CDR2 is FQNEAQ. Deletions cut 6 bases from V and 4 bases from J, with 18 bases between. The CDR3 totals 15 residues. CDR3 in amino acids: CASSYPGAAGTEAFF. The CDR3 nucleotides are TGTGCCAGCAGTTACCCAGGGGCCGCGGGCACTGAAGCTTTCTTT.

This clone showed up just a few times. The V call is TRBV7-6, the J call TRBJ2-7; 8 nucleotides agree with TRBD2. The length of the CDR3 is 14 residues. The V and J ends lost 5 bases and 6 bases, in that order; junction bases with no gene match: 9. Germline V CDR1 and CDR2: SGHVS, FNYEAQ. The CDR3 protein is CASSPGGKQGEQYF. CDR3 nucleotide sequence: TGTGCCAGCAGCCCGGGGGGGAAACAGGGCGAGCAGTACTTC. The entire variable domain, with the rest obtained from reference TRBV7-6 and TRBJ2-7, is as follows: GAGVSQSPRYKVTKRGQDVALRCDPISGHVSLYWYRQALGQGPEFLTYFNYEAQQDKSGLPNDRFSAERPEGSISTLTIQRTEQRDSAMYRCASSPGGKQGEQYFGPGTRLTVT.

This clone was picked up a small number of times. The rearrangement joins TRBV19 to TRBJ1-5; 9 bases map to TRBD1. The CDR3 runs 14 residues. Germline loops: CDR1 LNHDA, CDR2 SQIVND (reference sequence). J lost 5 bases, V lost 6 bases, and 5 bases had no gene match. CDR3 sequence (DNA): TGTGCCAGTAGATACAGACAGGGGGATCAGCCCCAGCATTTT. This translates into CASRYRQGDQPQHF.

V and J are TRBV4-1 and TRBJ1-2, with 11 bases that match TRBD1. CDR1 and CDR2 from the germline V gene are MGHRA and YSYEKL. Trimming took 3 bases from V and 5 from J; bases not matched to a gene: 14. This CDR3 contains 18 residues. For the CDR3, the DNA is TGCGCCAGCAGCCAGAAAGCCGGACAGGGGGCATCGTGGTATGGCTACACCTTC. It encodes CASSQKAGQGASWYGYTF.

CDR3 sequence reads: CASSPGQAVNTEAFF. The CDR3 DNA reads as TGTGCCAGCTCACCTGGACAGGCAGTAAACACTGAAGCTTTCTTT. The chain has TRBV18 and TRBJ1-1; TRBD1 aligns across 7 bases. V shed 3 bases, J shed 2 bases, and the junction held 6 bases outside the gene matches. In germline, CDR1 is KGHSH, CDR2 LQKENI. The CDR3 has 15 amino acids.

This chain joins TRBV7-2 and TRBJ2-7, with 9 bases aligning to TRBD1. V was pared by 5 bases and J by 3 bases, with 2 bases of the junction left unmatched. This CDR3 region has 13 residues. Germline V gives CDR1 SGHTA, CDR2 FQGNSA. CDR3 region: CASSHRGLYEQYF. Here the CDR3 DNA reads TGTGCCAGCAGCCACAGGGGGCTCTACGAGCAGTACTTC.

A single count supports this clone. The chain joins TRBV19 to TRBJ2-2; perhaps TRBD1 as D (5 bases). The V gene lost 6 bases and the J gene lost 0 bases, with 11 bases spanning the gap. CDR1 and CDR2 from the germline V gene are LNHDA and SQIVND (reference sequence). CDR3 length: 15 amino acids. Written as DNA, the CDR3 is TGTGCCAGTAGAGGGGTCAGAGCGAACACCGGGGAGCTGTTTTTT. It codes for CASRGVRANTGELFF.

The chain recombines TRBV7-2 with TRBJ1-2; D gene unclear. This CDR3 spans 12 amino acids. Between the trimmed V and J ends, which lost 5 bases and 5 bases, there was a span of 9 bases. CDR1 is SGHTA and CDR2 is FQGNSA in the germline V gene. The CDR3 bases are TGTGCCAGCAGCCAGAAGTCTTATGGCTACACCTTC. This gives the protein CASSQKSYGYTF.

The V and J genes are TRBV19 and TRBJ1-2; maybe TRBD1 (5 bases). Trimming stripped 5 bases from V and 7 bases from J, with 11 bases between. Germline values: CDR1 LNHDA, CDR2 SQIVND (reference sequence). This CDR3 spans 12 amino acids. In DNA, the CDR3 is TGTGCCAGTAGTCAGGGTACATTTGGCTACACCTTC. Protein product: CASSQGTFGYTF.

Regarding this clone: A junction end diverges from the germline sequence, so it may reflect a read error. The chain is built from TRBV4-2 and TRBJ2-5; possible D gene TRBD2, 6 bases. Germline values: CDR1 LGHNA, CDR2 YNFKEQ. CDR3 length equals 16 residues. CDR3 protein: CASSQGGARAEGRIHF. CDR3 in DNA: TGTGCCAGCAGCCAAGGCGGGGCCAGGGCCGAGGGGAGAATCCACTTC.